This entry is about one TCR beta chain. Libraries were prepared by immunoSEQ multiplex PCR; TCRdb keeps only in-frame clonotypes and omits some of them. In the table there are a few hundred thousand clones, about 89% of which are singletons. The CDR3 has 14 amino acids. Germline trimming cut 0 bases from V and 7 bases from J; bases unmatched to any gene: 6. Germline CDR1 SGDLS, CDR2 YYNGEE. This entry comes from a study of blood T cell repertoires in COVID-19. This clonotype was obtained from a young man with acute or convalescent COVID-19. The chain employs TRBV9 and TRBJ2-7; 8 bases match TRBD2. Source material: peripheral blood. The CDR3 coding sequence is TGTGCCAGCAGCGTAGGCCTAGCGGGCTCTGAGCAGTACTTC. It translates to CASSVGLAGSEQYF.